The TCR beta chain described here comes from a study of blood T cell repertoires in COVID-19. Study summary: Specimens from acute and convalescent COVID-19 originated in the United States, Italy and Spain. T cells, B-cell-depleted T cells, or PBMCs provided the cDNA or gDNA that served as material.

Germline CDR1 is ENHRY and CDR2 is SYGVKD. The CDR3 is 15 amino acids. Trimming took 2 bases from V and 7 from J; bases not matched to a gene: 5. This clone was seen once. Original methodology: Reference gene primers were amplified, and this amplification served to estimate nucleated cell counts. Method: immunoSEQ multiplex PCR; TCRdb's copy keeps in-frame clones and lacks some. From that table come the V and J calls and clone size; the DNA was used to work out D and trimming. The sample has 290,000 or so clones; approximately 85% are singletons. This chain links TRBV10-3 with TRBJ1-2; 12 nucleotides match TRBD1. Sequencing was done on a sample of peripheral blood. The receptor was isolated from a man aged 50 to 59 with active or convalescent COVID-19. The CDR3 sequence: CAISEGTGGLFGYTF. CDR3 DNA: TGTGCCATCAGTGAGGGGACAGGGGGCTTGTTTGGCTACACCTTC.